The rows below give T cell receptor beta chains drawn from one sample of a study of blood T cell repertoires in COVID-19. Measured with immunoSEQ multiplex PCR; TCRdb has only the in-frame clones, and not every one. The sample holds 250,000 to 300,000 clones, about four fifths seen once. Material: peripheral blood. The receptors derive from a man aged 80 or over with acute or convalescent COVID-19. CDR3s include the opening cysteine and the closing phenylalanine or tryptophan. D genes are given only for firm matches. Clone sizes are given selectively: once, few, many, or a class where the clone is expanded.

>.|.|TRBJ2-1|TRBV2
TGTGCCAGCAGGGCCCAGGGTCTGGGCAATGAGCAGTTCTTC
CASRAQGLGNEQFF
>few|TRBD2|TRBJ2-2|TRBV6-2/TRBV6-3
TGTGCCAGCAGTTACTCTCGTCGGGGGGACTATTATTCCGGGGAGCTGTTTTTT
CASSYSRRGDYYSGELFF
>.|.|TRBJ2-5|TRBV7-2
TGTGCCAGCAGCCCCGGGTGGCTAGCAGATAACGCCCAAGAGACCCAGTACTTC
CASSPGWLADNAQETQYF
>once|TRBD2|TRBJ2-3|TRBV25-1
TGTGCCAGCAGGCCTAGCGGGCCAAACACAGATACGCAGTATTTT
CASRPSGPNTDTQYF
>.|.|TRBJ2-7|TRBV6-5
TGTGCCAGCAGTTACAGCCAGGGCTTATCCTACGAGCAGTACTTC
CASSYSQGLSYEQYF
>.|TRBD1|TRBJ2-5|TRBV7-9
TGTGCCAGCAGCAACAGGGGGCGCTGGGAGACCCAGTACTTC
CASSNRGRWETQYF
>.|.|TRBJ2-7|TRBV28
TGTGCCAGCAGTTCTCCCAACAGGGTAATCTACGAGCAGTACTTC
CASSSPNRVIYEQYF
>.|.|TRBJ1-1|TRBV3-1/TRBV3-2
TGTGCCAGCAGCCAAATGAGGAACACTGAAGCTTTCTTT
CASSQMRNTEAFF
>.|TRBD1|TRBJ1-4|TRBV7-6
TGTGCCAGCAGCATAACTGGGACAGGGACCGAAAAACTGTTTTTT
CASSITGTGTEKLFF
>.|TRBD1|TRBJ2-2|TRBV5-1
TGCGCCAGCAGCTCACGGACAGGGGGGACCGGGGAGCTGTTTTTT
CASSSRTGGTGELFF
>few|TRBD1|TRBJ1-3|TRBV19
TGTGCCACCCTGGCGGACAGGGGTTGGAATTTT
CATLADRGWNF
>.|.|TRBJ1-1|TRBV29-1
TGCAGCGTCTCCGGGCTCGGCGGGACTGAAGCTTTCTTT
CSVSGLGGTEAFF
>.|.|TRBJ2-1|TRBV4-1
TGCGCCAGCAGCCAAGACTCCATGTCGGCCTACAATGAGCAGTTCTTC
CASSQDSMSAYNEQFF
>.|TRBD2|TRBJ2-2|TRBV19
TGTGCCAGTATAGGACCTAGCGGGGGGCTGAACACCGGGGAGCTGTTTTTT
CASIGPSGGLNTGELFF
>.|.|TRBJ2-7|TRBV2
TGTGCCAGCAGCCCAGGGGTCCCTAAATACGAGCAGTACTTC
CASSPGVPKYEQYF
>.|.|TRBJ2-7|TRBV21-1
TGTGCCAGCAGCAAGTCCGGACGGGATTCTACCTACGAGCAGTACTTC
CASSKSGRDSTYEQYF
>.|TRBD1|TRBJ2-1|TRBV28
TGTGCCAGCAGCCGGGCTACGGGACAGGGGTACGATGAGCAGTTCTTC
CASSRATGQGYDEQFF
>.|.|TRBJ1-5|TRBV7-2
TGTGCCAGCAGCCCGACACGAAATCAGCCCCAGCATTTT
CASSPTRNQPQHF
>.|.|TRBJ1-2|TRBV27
TGTGCCAGCAGTTTATTCCCAGGGGATGGCTACACCTTC
CASSLFPGDGYTF
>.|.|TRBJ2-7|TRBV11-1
TGTGCCAGCAGCTTAGATACGGCCTACGAGCAGTACTTC
CASSLDTAYEQYF
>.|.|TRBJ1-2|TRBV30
TGTGCCTGGAGTGTAAGGAGTCAATCCATCCATGGCTACACCTTC
CAWSVRSQSIHGYTF
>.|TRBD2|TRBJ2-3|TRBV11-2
TGTGCCAGCAGCTTAGTAGCGGGGATCACAGATACGCAGTATTTT
CASSLVAGITDTQYF
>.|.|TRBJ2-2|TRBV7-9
TGTGCCAGCAGCCCTGGCGGGCACACCGGGGAGCTGTTTTTT
CASSPGGHTGELFF
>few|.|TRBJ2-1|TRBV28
TGTGCCAGCAGTTACACGCCTGAGGCTTACAATGAGCAGTTCTTC
CASSYTPEAYNEQFF
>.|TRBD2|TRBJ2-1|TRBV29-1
TGCAGCGTTGAAGGGGGAGGGTATGAGCAGTTCTTC
CSVEGGGYEQFF
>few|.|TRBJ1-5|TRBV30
TGTGCCTGCGGTCCTACGGGTTTCAATCAGCCCCAGCATTTT
CACGPTGFNQPQHF
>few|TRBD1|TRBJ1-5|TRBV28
TGTGCCAGCAGTCTGCGTATGACAGGGAAAAACAATCAGCCCCAGCATTTT
CASSLRMTGKNNQPQHF
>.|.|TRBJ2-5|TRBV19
TGTGCCAGTAGTATAGTGGGGAGGCAAGAGACCCAGTACTTC
CASSIVGRQETQYF
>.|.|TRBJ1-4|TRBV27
TGTGCCAGCTCCAGGGGATCTAATGAAAAACTGTTTTTT
CASSRGSNEKLFF
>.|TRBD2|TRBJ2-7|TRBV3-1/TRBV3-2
TGTGCCAGCAGCCAAGGCCAACTAGCGCCGTACTTC
CASSQGQLAPYF
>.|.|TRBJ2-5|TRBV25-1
TGTGCCAGCAGTGAATTCCATGCCCTGAGGGAGACCCAGTACTTC
CASSEFHALRETQYF
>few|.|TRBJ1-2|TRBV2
TGTGCCAGCAGTGCGGCAGGTTTTACCTATGGCTACACCTTC
CASSAAGFTYGYTF
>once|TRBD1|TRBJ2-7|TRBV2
TGTGCCAGCAGTGAAATCCTGGGACAGGGTAGTTACAAGCAGTACTTC
CASSEILGQGSYKQYF
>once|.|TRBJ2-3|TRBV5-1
TGCGCCAGCAGCCTTAGCGGCCTCCGCACAGATACGCAGTATTTT
CASSLSGLRTDTQYF
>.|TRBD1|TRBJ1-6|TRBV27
TGTGCCAGCAGTTCGGGACAGGGTTTTGTTTCACCCCTCCACTTT
CASSSGQGFVSPLHF
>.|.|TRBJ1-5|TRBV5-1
TGCGCCAGCAGGATAGACAGGAATCAGCCCCAGCATTTT
CASRIDRNQPQHF
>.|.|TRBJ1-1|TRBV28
TGTGCCAGCAGGCCCCGACAGGAAGGCACTGAAGCTTTCTTT
CASRPRQEGTEAFF
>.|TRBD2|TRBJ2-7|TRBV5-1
TGCGCCAGCAGCTTTGAAGGCGGGGGGCCCGCTAATCGGCAGTACTTC
CASSFEGGGPANRQYF
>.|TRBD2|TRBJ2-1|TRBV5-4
TGTGCCAGCAGCTCGGCGGTAGCGGGTCGAAATGAGCAGTTCTTC
CASSSAVAGRNEQFF
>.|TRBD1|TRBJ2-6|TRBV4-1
TGCGCCAGCAGCCAAGGTCACAGGGGGGCCAGCTCTGGGGCCAACGTCCTGACTTTC
CASSQGHRGASSGANVLTF
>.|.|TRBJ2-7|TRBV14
TGTGCCAGCAGCCAAGTACTCTCAGGGCGCCTCGCCCTCTACGAGCAGTACTTC
CASSQVLSGRLALYEQYF
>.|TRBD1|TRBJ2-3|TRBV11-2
TGTGCCAGCAGCTCAGAAATAACAGGGGTGGGAGATACGCAGTATTTT
CASSSEITGVGDTQYF
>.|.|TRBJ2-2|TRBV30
TGTGCCTGGTTTAGTTCGAACACCGGGGAGCTGTTTTTT
CAWFSSNTGELFF
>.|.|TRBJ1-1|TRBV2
TGTGCCAGCAGGCGAGACAGAGCGCGGAACACTGAAGCTTTCTTT
CASRRDRARNTEAFF
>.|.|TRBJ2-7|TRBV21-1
TGTGCCAGCAGCAAAGCGCTGGGTTCTACCCCAGAACAGGGGGAGGTGACCTACGAGCAGTACTTC
CASSKALGSTPEQGEVTYEQYF
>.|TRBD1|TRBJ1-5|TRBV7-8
TGTGCCAGCAGCTTCGGACAGGGGGAACGTCAGCCCCAGCATTTT
CASSFGQGERQPQHF
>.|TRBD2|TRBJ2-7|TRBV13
TGTGCCAGTCGGACTAGCGGGAGTGCCTACGAGCAGTACTTC
CASRTSGSAYEQYF
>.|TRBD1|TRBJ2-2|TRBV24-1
TGTGCCACCAGTGACCAACTAGGGAGGGACAGGGAGGTCCCCGGGGAGCTGTTTTTT
CATSDQLGRDREVPGELFF
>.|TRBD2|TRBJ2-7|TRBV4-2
TGTGCCAGCAGCCCCGGGGCTAGCGGTTACGAGCAGTACTTC
CASSPGASGYEQYF